A single sample gave rise to the 27 T cell receptor beta chains below, sequenced in a study of identical twins. TCRdb independently ran MiXCR on the 5' RACE reads; one entry per CDR3 protein. The sample shows 500,000 to 650,000 distinct CDR3 sequences, approximately 20% of them seen only once. These same data were also listed under a study on yellow fever vaccine responses in identical twins.

Sequenced: CD4+ T cells sorted from blood. The receptor set was obtained from a woman aged 18-29 years in good health.

This clonotype was detected a few times. V gene TRBV12-3 or TRBV12-4 combines with J gene TRBJ2-7, with unresolved D. The CDR3 consists of 15 residues. The V end lost 4 bases, the J end lost 6 bases, and 19 bases lay between the germline ends. The CDR3 loop reads CASSYSGLTLAEQYF. In nucleotides, the CDR3 is TGTGCCAGCAGTTACTCGGGCCTCACCTTGGCCGAGCAGTACTTC.

V gene TRBV3-1 combines with J gene TRBJ2-3; D remains ambiguous. V was pared by 3 bases and J by 6 bases, with 13 bases between. The CDR3 has 14 residues. Germline V CDR1 and CDR2: LGHDT, YNNKEL (reference sequence). The CDR3 DNA is TGTGCCAGCAGCCAGGTGCAGAGCAAGGATACGCAGTATTTT. Translation gives CASSQVQSKDTQYF.

The chain joins TRBV10-3 to TRBJ1-1; possibly TRBD1 for D (5 bases). The CDR3 runs 14 residues. With 4 bases removed from V and 0 bases from J, the gap between germline ends came to 9 bases. Germline CDR1 and CDR2: ENHRY and SYGVKD. The CDR3 sequence: CAISGGAVNTEAFF. The CDR3 bases are TGTGCCATCAGTGGCGGGGCGGTGAACACTGAAGCTTTCTTT.

This clonotype was observed a few times. The chain uses TRBV13 and TRBJ1-5, with D maybe TRBD1 (6 bases). The CDR3 totals 13 residues. The germline CDR1 and CDR2 sequences are PRHDT and FYEKMQ (reference sequence). Between the trimmed V and J ends, which lost 4 bases and 6 bases, there was a span of 10 bases. Here the CDR3 DNA reads TGTGCCAGCAGCTCGCGACAGGTTCAGCCCCAGCATTTT. Its protein product is CASSSRQVQPQHF.

V and J are TRBV5-1 and TRBJ2-7, with 14 nucleotides matching TRBD2. Germline lookup yields CDR1 SGHRS and CDR2 YFSETQ. This CDR3 is built from 15 residues. V shed 4 bases, J shed 6 bases, and the junction held 6 bases outside the gene matches. CDR3 nucleotide sequence: TGCGCCAGCAGCCTGGGACTAGCGGGAGCAGTCGAGCAGTACTTC. Its protein is CASSLGLAGAVEQYF.

This clonotype has a count of ten or more. The chain employs TRBV2 and TRBJ2-1; TRBD2 agrees at 11 bases. Trimming at V came to 6 bases and at J to 6 bases, leaving 7 bases not matched to a gene. Germline V gives CDR1 SNHLY, CDR2 FYNNEI. This CDR3 has 15 amino acids. The CDR3 DNA follows: TGTGCCAGCAGCGCTACTAGCGGGAGTCTCAATGAGCAGTTCTTC. Translated: CASSATSGSLNEQFF. Full variable domain (remainder filled in from reference TRBV2 and TRBJ2-1): EPEVTQTPSHQVTQMGQEVILRCVPISNHLYFYWYRQILGQKVEFLVSFYNNEISEKSEIFDDQFSVERPDGSNFTLKIRSTKLEDSAMYFCASSATSGSLNEQFFGPGTRLTVL.

This rearrangement joins TRBV11-3 to TRBJ2-2; no reliable D call. CDR1 and CDR2 from the germline V gene are SGHNT and YENEEA. Trimming took 1 base from V and 7 from J, leaving 10 bases between them. This CDR3 is built from 14 residues. CDR3 region: CASSLVLSDGELFF. The CDR3 bases are TGTGCCAGCAGCTTAGTCCTTTCAGACGGGGAGCTGTTTTTT. Complete variable domain (other parts from reference TRBV11-3 and TRBJ2-2): EAGVVQSPRYKIIEKKQPVAFWCNPISGHNTLYWYLQNLGQGPELLIRYENEEAVDDSQLPKDRFSAERLKGVDSTLKIQPAELGDSAVYLCASSLVLSDGELFFGEGSRLTVL.

This clonotype was recorded only once. V gene TRBV25-1 combines with J gene TRBJ2-7; D may be TRBD1 (6 bases). The CDR3 is 13 residues long. Germline V lookup: CDR1 MGHDK, CDR2 SYGVNS. Trimming removed 3 bases at V and 4 bases at J, with 10 bases between. The CDR3 DNA is TGTGCCAGCAGTGAGTTTGGACAGTACGAGCAGTACGTC. Encoded protein: CASSEFGQYEQYV.

This clonotype was picked up a small number of times. One end of the junction varies from germline; a read error may be responsible. The gene calls are TRBV12-3 or TRBV12-4 and TRBJ2-4; D uncertain. The CDR3 has 17 residues. CDR3 sequence reads: CASSLRGSDRARNIQYF. As DNA, the CDR3 is TGTGCCAGCAGTTTGAGAGGATCGGACCGTGCCAGAAACATTCAGTACTTC.

This rearrangement joins TRBV2 to TRBJ2-7; 8 bases are shared with TRBD1. The trim removed 7 bases at V and 2 bases at J, leaving 4 bases unmatched. CDR3 size: 13 residues. The germline V gene has CDR1 SNHLY and CDR2 FYNNEI. The CDR3 nucleotides are TGTGCCAGCATTCAGGGGGCGACCTACGAGCAGTACTTC. This sequence encodes CASIQGATYEQYF.

This chain connects TRBV5-6 to TRBJ2-4; D might be TRBD2 (5 bases). This CDR3 contains 14 residues. CDR1 SGHDT and CDR2 YYEEEE come from the germline V gene. Trimming left V 6 bases short and J 6 bases short, with 16 bases between. The CDR3 is CASNPRGWSNIQYF. As DNA, the CDR3 is TGTGCCAGCAACCCCCGGGGATGGTCAAACATTCAGTACTTC. Complete variable domain (other parts from reference TRBV5-6 and TRBJ2-4): DAGVTQSPTHLIKTRGQQVTLRCSPKSGHDTVSWYQQALGQGPQFIFQYYEEEERQRGNFPDRFSGHQFPNYSSELNVNALLLGDSALYLCASNPRGWSNIQYFGAGTRLSVL.

This clonotype has just a few counts. J is TRBJ2-2 and V is TRBV5-1; TRBD2 matches at 12 bases. Losses at the gene ends were 5 bases for V and 2 bases for J; bases not matched to a gene: 4. The length of the CDR3 is 16 residues. Germline V CDR1 and CDR2: SGHRS, YFSETQ. CDR3 nucleotide sequence: TGCGCCAGCAGACCTGGACTAGCGGGAAACACCGGGGAGCTGTTTTTT. Encoded protein: CASRPGLAGNTGELFF. Based on the CDR3 plus reference TRBV5-1 and TRBJ2-2, the full variable domain is KAGVTQTPRYLIKTRGQQVTLSCSPISGHRSVSWYQQTPGQGLQFLFEYFSETQRNKGNFPGRFSGRQFSNSRSEMNVSTLELGDSALYLCASRPGLAGNTGELFFGEGSRLTVL.

This clonotype occurred a few times. The chain has TRBV18 and TRBJ2-7, with 11 bases fitting TRBD1. CDR3 size: 16 residues. CDR1 is KGHSH, CDR2 LQKENI, per germline. V lost 6 bases to trimming and J lost 4 bases; unmatched junction nucleotides: 11. CDR3 sequence reads: CASSPLGTGGMYEQYF. The CDR3 coding sequence is TGTGCCAGCTCTCCGCTTGGGACAGGGGGTATGTACGAGCAGTACTTC. The entire variable domain, with the rest obtained from reference TRBV18 and TRBJ2-7, is as follows: NAGVMQNPRHLVRRRGQEARLRCSPMKGHSHVYWYRQLPEEGLKFMVYLQKENIIDESGMPKERFSAEFPKEGPSILRIQQVVRGDSAAYFCASSPLGTGGMYEQYFGPGTRLTVT.

This clonotype was picked up a small number of times. The chain combines TRBV28 with TRBJ2-5; 8 nucleotides match TRBD2. The trim removed 3 bases at V and 4 bases at J, leaving 4 bases unmatched. CDR3 length equals 14 residues. The germline gives CDR1 MDHEN, CDR2 SYDVKM. DNA for the CDR3: TGTGCCAGCAGTTTTCGGGGGGGCGGAGAGACCCAGTACTTC. Translating it yields CASSFRGGGETQYF. Based on the CDR3 plus reference TRBV28 and TRBJ2-5, the full variable domain is DVKVTQSSRYLVKRTGEKVFLECVQDMDHENMFWYRQDPGLGLRLIYFSYDVKMKEKGDIPEGYSVSREKKERFSLILESASTNQTSMYLCASSFRGGGETQYFGPGTRLLVL.

The rearrangement links TRBV6-5 to TRBJ2-7; tentatively, D is TRBD1 or TRBD2 (5 bases each). Per the germline V gene, CDR1 is MNHEY and CDR2 is SVGAGI. Trimming took 4 bases from V and 3 from J, leaving 13 bases between them. This CDR3 has 14 amino acids. CDR3 sequence reads: CASSSSPRGYEQYF. The CDR3 region has the DNA TGTGCCAGCAGTTCATCTCCGAGGGGCTACGAGCAGTACTTC.

This clonotype was seen more than once but under ten times. The chain is built from TRBV2 and TRBJ2-5; D remains unclear. Germline CDR1 reads SNHLY; CDR2 reads FYNNEI. This CDR3 has 14 amino acids. The V and J ends lost 2 bases and 0 bases respectively, with 7 bases between them. The DNA of the CDR3 is TGTGCCAGCAGTGAAACAGTTCACCAAGAGACCCAGTACTTC. Amino acids: CASSETVHQETQYF. Filled out from reference TRBV2 and TRBJ2-5, the complete variable domain reads EPEVTQTPSHQVTQMGQEVILRCVPISNHLYFYWYRQILGQKVEFLVSFYNNEISEKSEIFDDQFSVERPDGSNFTLKIRSTKLEDSAMYFCASSETVHQETQYFGPGTRLLVL.

The sample holds a few counts of this clonotype. This chain connects TRBV12-3 or TRBV12-4 to TRBJ2-7; TRBD2 is a possible D gene (6 bases). CDR3 length equals 12 residues. Trimming removed 6 bases from V and 2 bases from J, with 8 bases in between. The CDR3 loop reads CASRWGAYEQYF. The CDR3 DNA reads as TGTGCCAGCAGATGGGGGGCCTACGAGCAGTACTTC.

The chain couples TRBV12-3 or TRBV12-4 to TRBJ2-2; either TRBD1 or TRBD2 may supply D (5 bases each). This CDR3 has 15 amino acids. Trimming stripped 3 bases from V and 2 bases from J, with 10 bases between. CDR3 nucleotide sequence: TGTGCCAGCAGTTTCGGGGCCCTAAACACCGGGGAGCTGTTTTTT. Translated: CASSFGALNTGELFF.

This clonotype was observed a few times. This chain connects TRBV7-9 to TRBJ2-5; D possibly corresponds to TRBD1 (6 bases). This CDR3 spans 13 amino acids. V lost 7 bases and J 3 bases, leaving 12 bases between the germline ends. Germline values: CDR1 SEHNR, CDR2 FQNEAQ (reference sequence). The CDR3 region is CASNYWTEETQYF. The CDR3 DNA reads as TGTGCCAGCAACTATTGGACAGAAGAGACCCAGTACTTC.

This clonotype was found a few times. The V and J genes are TRBV20-1 and TRBJ2-6; D is unresolved. This CDR3 contains 17 residues. Trimming pared 0 bases from V and 0 bases from J, leaving 12 bases between. Germline-derived CDR1 and CDR2 are DFQATT and SNEGSKA (reference sequence). Here the CDR3 reads CSARDHMASSGANVLTF. The DNA for the CDR3 is TGCAGTGCTAGAGATCACATGGCAAGCTCTGGGGCCAACGTCCTGACTTTC.

This clonotype was recorded a few times. The chain joins TRBV12-3 or TRBV12-4 to TRBJ2-1, with 7 bases aligning to TRBD2. The V segment lost 3 bases and the J segment 8 bases; nucleotides outside the gene matches: 10. The CDR3 totals 15 residues. CDR3 protein: CASSFSGGGGDEQFF. The CDR3 DNA is TGTGCCAGCAGTTTCTCGGGCGGGGGTGGGGATGAGCAGTTCTTC.

A few counts support this clonotype. This chain links TRBV24-1 with TRBJ2-3; D is possibly TRBD1 (6 bases). The CDR3 has 12 amino acids. Germline CDR1 and CDR2: KGHDR and SFDVKD. The V gene lost 10 bases and the J gene lost 8 bases, with 15 bases spanning the gap. CDR3 residues: CATGHFDRTQYF. The CDR3 bases are TGTGCCACGGGACACTTCGACCGTACGCAGTATTTT.

This clonotype was detected many times. The chain uses TRBV10-3 and TRBJ1-3; D not resolved. The CDR3 loop spans 13 amino acids. V shed 10 bases and J shed 1 base, with 11 bases lying between them. Germline CDR1 and CDR2: ENHRY and SYGVKD. The CDR3 sequence: CASQEGSGNTIYF. The CDR3 DNA sequence: TGTGCCAGCCAAGAGGGTTCTGGAAACACCATATATTTT.

This clonotype was seen only a few times. This rearrangement joins TRBV5-6 to TRBJ2-2, with TRBD1 as a possible D gene (5 bases). V lost 0 bases and J 7 bases, leaving 19 bases between the germline ends. Germline CDR1 and CDR2: SGHDT and YYEEEE. The CDR3 length is 17 residues. CDR3 in amino acids: CASSLGPGSRVIGELFF. The CDR3 DNA reads as TGTGCCAGCAGCTTGGGACCAGGGTCTCGGGTCATCGGGGAGCTGTTTTTT.

This clonotype was observed a handful of times. The chain uses TRBV7-2 and TRBJ2-1; D is perhaps TRBD1 (6 bases). CDR3 size: 16 residues. Trimming removed 5 bases at V and 6 bases at J, with 20 bases between. CDR1 is SGHTA and CDR2 is FQGNSA in the germline V gene. In DNA, the CDR3 is TGTGCCAGCAGCCCTCATTTTCAGGGGTTGTTCAATGAGCAGTTCTTC. It codes for CASSPHFQGLFNEQFF.

The chain uses TRBV20-1 and TRBJ2-7; D might be TRBD2 (6 bases). Germline V gene lookup returns CDR1 DFQATT and CDR2 SNEGSKA (reference sequence). This CDR3 contains 12 residues. V was clipped by 0 bases and J by 6 bases, with 9 bases between them. The CDR3 nucleotides are TGCAGTGCTAGAGAGGGGGGAGGCGAGCAGTACGTC. Its translation: CSAREGGGEQYV.

This clonotype was picked up many times. CDR3 in amino acids: CASSTQTSGNHEQFF. The CDR3 nucleotides read TGTGCCAGCAGTACACAGACTAGCGGGAACCATGAGCAGTTCTTC. The chain recombines TRBV12-3 or TRBV12-4 with TRBJ2-1; 11 nucleotides line up with TRBD2. Trimming took 5 bases from V and 8 from J; bases not matched to a gene: 8. The CDR3 has 15 residues.